Each of the 26 T cell receptor beta chains below was sequenced from the same sample in a study of response to subunit inactivated influenza vaccine. A single record per CDR3 protein comes from TCRdb applying MiXCR to the RT-PCR reads. This sample has approximately 700,000 distinct CDR3 sequences; roughly 13% occur once, and the top ten carry 5.5% to 7%. The sequencing used PBMCs from blood, collected 14 to 15 days before vaccination. These receptors were obtained from a man aged 50-60 years who received an inactivated influenza vaccine.

This clonotype was seen only a few times. In nucleotides, the CDR3 is TGCAGTGCTAGAGATCTTGAGAAGTTATCAGATACGCAGTATTTT. The encoded protein is CSARDLEKLSDTQYF. The V and J genes are TRBV20-1 and TRBJ2-3; D remains ambiguous. V was shortened by 0 bases and J by 4 bases, with 14 bases between the two germline ends. The CDR3 extends over 15 amino acids. In germline, CDR1 is DFQATT, CDR2 SNEGSKA (reference sequence).

This clonotype was found a few times. The CDR3 loop is CASSSRRGREKLFF. The CDR3 coding sequence is TGTGCCAGCAGCTCCCGGCGGGGCCGTGAAAAACTGTTTTTT. The rearrangement links TRBV5-5 to TRBJ1-4, with a weak D call TRBD1 (5 bases). V was shortened by 3 bases and J by 7 bases, with 13 bases between the two germline ends. CDR3 size: 14 residues. CDR1 is SGHKS and CDR2 is YYEKEE in the germline V gene (reference sequence).

In this sample, this clonotype turned up many times. V is TRBV20-1 and J is TRBJ1-3; possible D gene TRBD1, 5 bases. Deletions cut 5 bases from V and 9 bases from J, with 17 bases between. CDR1 DFQATT and CDR2 SNEGSKA come from the germline V gene (reference sequence). CDR3 size: 13 residues. The CDR3 is CSASRDVGGTIYF. The CDR3 coding sequence is TGCAGTGCTTCTCGGGACGTCGGGGGCACCATATATTTT.

Only a few counts were recorded for this clonotype. The chain uses TRBV3-1 and TRBJ2-7; weak D call: TRBD1 (5 bases). V was pared by 0 bases and J by 8 bases, with 8 bases between. Germline V gene lookup returns CDR1 LGHDT and CDR2 YNNKEL (reference sequence). CDR3 length: 12 amino acids. The DNA of the CDR3 is TGTGCCAGCAGCCAAGAGACAGACAAGCAGTACTTC. It yields the protein CASSQETDKQYF.

The chain couples TRBV7-9 to TRBJ2-1; D unresolved. There are 12 residues in the CDR3. Trimming removed 7 bases from V and 10 bases from J, with 14 bases in between. Germline-derived CDR1 and CDR2 are SEHNR and FQNEAQ (reference sequence). DNA of the CDR3: TGTGCCAGCACCCTGATGGGTGGGGAGCAGTTCTTC. Its protein is CASTLMGGEQFF.

The rearrangement uses TRBV10-3 and TRBJ2-5; no clear D. Germline-derived CDR1 and CDR2 are ENHRY and SYGVKD. Trimming pared 10 bases from V and 3 bases from J, leaving 12 bases between. This CDR3 region has 12 residues. DNA of the CDR3: TGTGCCACGAGGACGGCCGAAGAGACCCAGTACTTC. Encoded protein: CATRTAEETQYF.

This clonotype was counted ten times or more. The junction departs from germline at one end; a sequencing error may be responsible. This chain uses TRBV6-1 with TRBJ2-7, with 8 bases fitting TRBD1. The CDR3 has 15 residues. Germline V lookup: CDR1 MNHNS, CDR2 SASEGT. The CDR3, as DNA: TGTGCCAGCAGGGAAGGACAGGGTAATGTCTACGAGCAGTACTTC. Translated, it gives CASREGQGNVYEQYF.

The chain has TRBV5-1 and TRBJ2-7, with D perhaps given as TRBD1 or TRBD2 (5 bases each). The CDR3 runs to 14 residues. V lost 5 bases, J lost 1 base, and 13 bases lay in between. Germline values: CDR1 SGHRS, CDR2 YFSETQ. The CDR3, as DNA: TGCGCCAGCAGGCCCGGGACGTATTCCTACGAGCAGTACTTC. Its protein product is CASRPGTYSYEQYF.

This clonotype was seen just once. The junction differs from germline at one of its ends, possibly a read error. The chain employs TRBV6-1 and TRBJ2-3, with TRBD2 as a possible D gene (5 bases). The germline V gene has CDR1 MNHNS and CDR2 SASEGT. The CDR3 extends over 16 amino acids. The CDR3 reads CASSGSSDPSTDTQYF. The CDR3 DNA follows: TGTGCCAGCAGTGGAAGTAGCGACCCTAGCACAGATACGCAATATTTT.

The chain joins TRBV12-3 or TRBV12-4 to TRBJ1-1; 7 bases are shared with TRBD1. The CDR3 length is 14 residues. V dropped 10 bases and J dropped 2; count of bases not matched to a gene: 10. The CDR3 loop reads CANKPGTDNTEAFF. CDR3 DNA sequence: TGTGCCAATAAACCCGGGACAGACAACACTGAAGCTTTCTTT.

CDR3 DNA: TGTGCCAGCAGCTTAATGTCCAACACCGGGGAGCTGTTTTTT. Its protein product is CASSLMSNTGELFF. The chain has TRBV7-6 and TRBJ2-2; D unclear. CDR1 SGHVS and CDR2 FNYEAQ come from the germline V gene. The CDR3 runs to 14 residues. With 2 bases removed from V and 2 bases from J, the gap between germline ends came to 6 bases.

This chain connects TRBV7-3 to TRBJ2-1; 14 bases are a match to TRBD2. The CDR3 contains 15 residues. With 6 bases clipped from V and 5 bases from J, the junction kept 3 bases outside the gene matches. The V gene's germline CDR1 is SGHTA and CDR2 FQGTGA. In DNA form, the CDR3 reads TGTGCCAGCAGAAAGGGACTAGCGGGGGACAATGAGCAGTTCTTC. This sequence encodes CASRKGLAGDNEQFF.

The chain joins TRBV7-8 to TRBJ2-2; 10 bases align to TRBD2. Germline V gives CDR1 SGHVS, CDR2 FQNEAQ. The CDR3 has 16 amino acids. V dropped 1 base and J dropped 6; count of bases not matched to a gene: 5. The CDR3 region has the DNA TGTGCCAGCAGCTTAGATCTAGCGGGAGTATCCGGGGAGCTGTTTTTT. It yields the protein CASSLDLAGVSGELFF.

V gene TRBV3-1 combines with J gene TRBJ1-5; 8 bases are shared with TRBD1. CDR1 LGHDT and CDR2 YNNKEL come from the germline V gene (reference sequence). J lost 4 bases, V lost 3 bases, and 5 bases had no gene match. The CDR3 consists of 15 residues. CDR3: CASSHGTGRNQPQHF. CDR3 DNA sequence: TGTGCCAGCAGCCACGGGACAGGCAGAAATCAGCCCCAGCATTTT. Full variable domain (remainder filled in from reference TRBV3-1 and TRBJ1-5): DTAVSQTPKYLVTQMGNDKSIKCEQNLGHDTMYWYKQDSKKFLKIMFSYNNKELIINETVPNRFSPKSPDKAHLNLHINSLELGDSAVYFCASSHGTGRNQPQHFGDGTRLSIL.

This clonotype was recorded a few times. V is TRBV28 and J is TRBJ2-1, with 9 bases aligning to TRBD2. Germline trimming cut 3 bases from V and 7 bases from J; bases unmatched to any gene: 13. This CDR3 is 17 amino acids long. Germline-derived CDR1 and CDR2 are MDHEN and SYDVKM. In DNA form, the CDR3 reads TGTGCCAGCAGTTTCCTTCCGGGACTAGCAAGGGGTAATGAGCAGTTCTTC. Protein product: CASSFLPGLARGNEQFF.

The rearrangement links TRBV6-6 to TRBJ2-7; 9 nucleotides line up with TRBD2. Germline assignment: CDR1 MNHNY and CDR2 SVGAGI (reference sequence). V trimming: 8 bases; J trimming: 3 bases; junction bases outside the gene matches: 5. The CDR3 runs 13 residues. The CDR3 region has the DNA TGTGCCAGCGGGGAGCGGGAGGTCTACGAGCAGTACTTC. This codes for CASGEREVYEQYF.

This clonotype was counted many times. This chain connects TRBV3-1 to TRBJ2-1; possibly TRBD1 or TRBD2 for D (6 bases each). CDR3 length equals 18 residues. In germline, CDR1 is LGHDT, CDR2 YNNKEL (reference sequence). V gave up 2 bases and J gave up 1 base, with 18 bases separating them. Written as DNA, the CDR3 is TGTGCCAGCAGCCAAACGGTTCCGGGGGCTATATCCTACAATGAGCAGTTCTTC. The encoded protein is CASSQTVPGAISYNEQFF.

This clonotype was seen many times. This chain joins TRBV28 and TRBJ2-2; D uncertain. CDR3 length: 16 amino acids. V lost 3 bases and J lost 5, with 16 bases in between. The germline CDR1 and CDR2 sequences are MDHEN and SYDVKM. CDR3 DNA sequence: TGTGCCAGCAGTTTTTTCTCGGTCTACGGGACCGGGGAGCTGTTTTTT. Amino acid sequence: CASSFFSVYGTGELFF.

This clonotype has just a few counts. The V call is TRBV6-2 or TRBV6-3, the J call TRBJ2-1, with 15 bases matching TRBD2. Per the germline V gene, CDR1 is MNHEY and CDR2 is SVGEGT. This CDR3 is 18 amino acids long. The ends lost 5 bases at V and 0 bases at J; junction bases unmatched: 5. The CDR3 sequence: CASSGTSGGFSSYNEQFF. CDR3 bases: TGTGCCAGCAGTGGGACTAGCGGGGGGTTTAGCTCCTACAATGAGCAGTTCTTC.

The rearrangement links TRBV27 to TRBJ1-1; no clear D. Germline CDR1 reads MNHEY; CDR2 reads SMNVEV (reference sequence). This CDR3 region has 16 residues. V lost 2 bases and J 0 bases, leaving 13 bases between the germline ends. This CDR3 reads CASSLKGGSMNTEAFF. CDR3 in DNA: TGTGCCAGCAGTTTAAAGGGCGGAAGCATGAACACTGAAGCTTTCTTT.

This clonotype appeared a few times. The chain carries TRBV29-1 and TRBJ1-2, with TRBD1 as a possible D gene (5 bases). The germline gives CDR1 SQVTM, CDR2 ANQGSEA. The CDR3 runs to 14 residues. The V gene lost 1 base and the J gene lost 4 bases, with 13 bases spanning the gap. CDR3 sequence: CSVEASAGGYGYTF. CDR3 sequence (DNA): TGCAGCGTTGAAGCCTCCGCGGGGGGCTATGGCTACACCTTC.

This clonotype has a handful of counts. The rearrangement links TRBV6-1 to TRBJ2-7; 9 positions match TRBD1. The CDR3 runs to 14 residues. CDR1 and CDR2 (germline): MNHNS, SASEGT. The junction had 5 bases not matched to a gene; V was cut back by 6 bases and J by 2 bases. The CDR3 sequence: CASRERTGAYEQYF. CDR3 bases: TGTGCCAGCAGGGAAAGGACAGGGGCCTACGAGCAGTACTTC.

This clonotype was seen ten or more times. This chain links TRBV29-1 with TRBJ1-1; D is unclear. Germline CDR1 and CDR2: SQVTM and ANQGSEA. The CDR3 spans 13 residues. Trimming stripped 1 base from V and 1 base from J, with 7 bases between. The CDR3 sequence is CSVEGHQNTEAFF. CDR3 coding DNA: TGCAGCGTTGAAGGTCATCAGAACACTGAAGCTTTCTTT.

This clonotype was counted at least ten times. This chain links TRBV5-1 with TRBJ1-1, with 9 bases aligning to TRBD1. The CDR3 is 14 residues long. V shed 2 bases, J shed 5 bases, and the junction held 4 bases outside the gene matches. The V gene's germline CDR1 is SGHRS and CDR2 YFSETQ. Written as DNA, the CDR3 is TGCGCCAGCAGCTTACAGGGGGCGCCGACTGAAGCTTTCTTT. Protein sequence: CASSLQGAPTEAFF.

At least ten counts were recorded for this clonotype. The chain couples TRBV29-1 to TRBJ2-7, with unresolved D. The CDR3 has 13 residues. Germline CDR1 is SQVTM and CDR2 is ANQGSEA. Trimming took off 4 bases at V and 2 bases at J, with 12 bases between the two ends. The CDR3: CSVAGEKTYEQYF. In nucleotides, the CDR3 is TGCAGCGTTGCCGGCGAGAAAACCTACGAGCAGTACTTC.

This clonotype was observed at least ten times. This sequence joins TRBV4-2 and TRBJ2-1; D is perhaps TRBD1 or TRBD2 (5 bases each). The germline CDR1 and CDR2 sequences are LGHNA and YNFKEQ. V lost 1 base, J lost 7 bases, and 17 bases lay in between. The length of the CDR3 is 16 residues. CDR3 sequence (DNA): TGTGCCAGCAGCCAAGCCGGATCCGGGACGAAAAATGAGCAGTTCTTC. Its translation is CASSQAGSGTKNEQFF.